This T cell receptor beta chain was sequenced in a study of T cell changes during pregnancy in multiple sclerosis. The trim removed 2 bases at V and 4 bases at J, leaving 7 bases unmatched. The CDR3 extends over 15 amino acids. CDR1 MNHEY and CDR2 SVGAGI come from the germline V gene. Profiling relied on immunoSEQ multiplex PCR, and the TCRdb table lists in-frame clones only, not all of them. The data contain roughly 50,000 clones, 80% to 90% of them singletons. The material was CD8+ T cells from peripheral blood mononuclear cells, obtained in the second trimester of pregnancy. J is TRBJ1-2 and V is TRBV6-5, with 7 positions matching TRBD1. The clonotype was recovered from a female donor with multiple sclerosis, enrolled in a pregnancy study. The CDR3 spells CASSYLTGDRYGYTF. CDR3 nucleotides: TGTGCCAGCAGTTACCTTACAGGGGACCGCTATGGCTACACCTTC.